This is a list of T cell receptor beta chains from one sample in a study of vaccination and CD4 T cells after COVID-19. TCRdb re-analysed the PCR reads in MiXCR, keeping a single row per CDR3 protein. The sample has some 24,000 distinct CDR3 sequences, about 31% seen once. For these TCRs, the target antigens are not known. The sample consisted of CD4+ T cells from blood, cultured in vitro, taken about 7 months after SARS-CoV-2 vaccination. The receptors were gathered from a human donor who had recovered from COVID-19. CDR3s include the opening cysteine and the closing phenylalanine or tryptophan. The D gene is left open where the match is weak. Rows give clone size only sometimes, using once, few, many, or a class for an expanded clone.

abundance	v_gene	d_gene	j_gene	CDR3nt	CDR3aa
-	TRBV20-1	-	TRBJ2-5	TGCAGTGCTAGCAGGCGCGGGCCTCAAGAGACCCAGTACTTC	CSASRRGPQETQYF
few	TRBV7-9	-	TRBJ2-5	TGTGCCAGCAACTACCAGGGAATTGTGGAGACCCAGTACTTC	CASNYQGIVETQYF
-	TRBV10-3	-	TRBJ2-5	TGTGCCATCAGTGAGTCGCGGGAGACCCAGTACTTC	CAISESRETQYF
-	TRBV5-4	-	TRBJ1-2	TGTGCCAGCAGCCCCGCAAGGTACTATGGCTACACCTTC	CASSPARYYGYTF
-	TRBV19	-	TRBJ2-1	TGTGCCAGTAGTCCCCGGCGAGGTGTTCCCCAGGCGCAGTTCTTC	CASSPRRGVPQAQFF
-	TRBV6-1	-	TRBJ2-3	TGTGCCAGCAAAAACCCAGAAGCCACAGATACGCAGTATTTT	CASKNPEATDTQYF
-	TRBV7-2	-	TRBJ2-2	TGTGCCAGCAGCTTACGGGTTGGGGAGCTGTTTTTT	CASSLRVGELFF
-	TRBV20-1	TRBD1	TRBJ2-5	TGCAGTGCTAGCGCAGGGGGTAAGACCCGGTACTTC	CSASAGGKTRYF
-	TRBV20-1	TRBD2	TRBJ2-2	TGCAGTGCTAGAGATCTGTCGAGCGGGAGTGGAACCGGGGAGCTGTTTTTT	CSARDLSSGSGTGELFF
few	TRBV29-1	-	TRBJ2-5	TGCAGCGTTGGGCGGGCGTCTAAAGAGACCCAGTACTTC	CSVGRASKETQYF
few	TRBV27	-	TRBJ2-7	TGTGCCAGCAGTCACTATCGGGGGAGTTCGCAGAGGGGCGAGCAGTACTTC	CASSHYRGSSQRGEQYF
medium-sized	TRBV7-9	-	TRBJ2-1	TGTGCCAGCAGCTTTAGAGGGGTCTACAATGAGCAGTTCTTC	CASSFRGVYNEQFF
few	TRBV6-2/TRBV6-3	TRBD2	TRBJ2-7	TGTGCCAGCAGTTACTCGTGGCGGGAGACTTACGAGCAGTACTTC	CASSYSWRETYEQYF
medium-sized	TRBV6-1	TRBD1	TRBJ1-6	TGTGCCAGCAGGCAATCCGGGACAGTTAATTCACCCCTCCACTTT	CASRQSGTVNSPLHF
few	TRBV28	-	TRBJ2-2	TGTGCCAGTAGAAATTGGGGGGAGCTGTTTTTT	CASRNWGELFF
-	TRBV19	TRBD1	TRBJ2-7	TGTGCCAGGCCGGGACAGAGGACCTACGAGCAGTACTTC	CARPGQRTYEQYF
-	TRBV20-1	-	TRBJ2-3	TGCAGTACACAGAAGAGGGGCCCAGATACGCAGTATTTT	CSTQKRGPDTQYF
few	TRBV20-1	TRBD2	TRBJ2-3	TGCAGTGCTAGGGACTCCGCGGGAGTTGTAGATACGCAGTATTTT	CSARDSAGVVDTQYF
few	TRBV28	TRBD2	TRBJ2-1	TGTGCCAGCAGTTTCTTAGCGGGAGCGGGTTACAATGAGCAGTTCTTC	CASSFLAGAGYNEQFF
once	TRBV7-2	TRBD2	TRBJ2-7	TGTGCCAGCAGCTTAGCGTATTTTAAGCGGGAGTTAAACTACGAGCAGTACTTC	CASSLAYFKRELNYEQYF
few	TRBV7-3	-	TRBJ2-1	TGTGCCAGCAGCTTAGAGGGGACCTACGGGTACAATGAGCAGTTCTTC	CASSLEGTYGYNEQFF
-	TRBV20-1	-	TRBJ2-1	TGCAGTGCCCGGTTCGCGCGGAGCTCCTACAATGAGCAGTTCTTC	CSARFARSSYNEQFF
few	TRBV28	TRBD1	TRBJ1-6	TGTGCCAGCAGTTGGGCAGGGGGTCCTTCACCCCTCCACTTT	CASSWAGGPSPLHF
few	TRBV15	-	TRBJ2-3	TGTGCCACCAGGAACAGCGATATCACAGATACGCAGTATTTT	CATRNSDITDTQYF
-	TRBV29-1	TRBD2	TRBJ2-5	TGCAGCGATCGGGGGGGGAACCAAGAGACCCAGTACTTC	CSDRGGNQETQYF
-	TRBV21-1	-	TRBJ2-5	TGTGCCAGCAGCAAAGGGCAGGGGAAAGAGACCCAGTACTTC	CASSKGQGKETQYF
-	TRBV20-1	TRBD1	TRBJ2-7	TGCAGTGCTAGCCAGGGGGCAACCTCCTACGAGCTGTACTTC	CSASQGATSYELYF
few	TRBV7-2	-	TRBJ2-5	TGTGCCAGCAGCTTAGACAGGGAAGGTTGGGAGACCCAGTACTTC	CASSLDREGWETQYF
few	TRBV6-1	-	TRBJ2-5	TGTGCCAGCAGTGAAGAATGGGAGACCCAGTACTTC	CASSEEWETQYF
-	TRBV20-1	-	TRBJ2-1	TGCAGTGCCAAAGGGGTAGCGGAGGGCATCAATGAGCAGTTCTTC	CSAKGVAEGINEQFF
-	TRBV19	-	TRBJ1-5	TGTGCCAGTAAGGGTGGTTCCGGGAGACAGCCCCAGCATTTT	CASKGGSGRQPQHF
-	TRBV20-1	-	TRBJ1-6	TGCAGTGCTAGTATCGCAGGGGTCTATAATTCACCCCTCCACTTT	CSASIAGVYNSPLHF
few	TRBV10-3	-	TRBJ2-3	TGTGCCATCAGTGAGTACGGGGAAGATACGCAGTATTTT	CAISEYGEDTQYF
few	TRBV29-1	-	TRBJ2-7	TGCAGCGTTGATGCCGGCTCCGAGCAGTACTTC	CSVDAGSEQYF
-	TRBV7-9	TRBD1	TRBJ2-5	TGTGCCAGCAGATCGACAGGGGGAGGAGAGACCCAGTACTTC	CASRSTGGGETQYF
-	TRBV6-1	-	TRBJ2-3	TGTGCCAGCAGTGAGGCAGATACGCAGTATTTT	CASSEADTQYF